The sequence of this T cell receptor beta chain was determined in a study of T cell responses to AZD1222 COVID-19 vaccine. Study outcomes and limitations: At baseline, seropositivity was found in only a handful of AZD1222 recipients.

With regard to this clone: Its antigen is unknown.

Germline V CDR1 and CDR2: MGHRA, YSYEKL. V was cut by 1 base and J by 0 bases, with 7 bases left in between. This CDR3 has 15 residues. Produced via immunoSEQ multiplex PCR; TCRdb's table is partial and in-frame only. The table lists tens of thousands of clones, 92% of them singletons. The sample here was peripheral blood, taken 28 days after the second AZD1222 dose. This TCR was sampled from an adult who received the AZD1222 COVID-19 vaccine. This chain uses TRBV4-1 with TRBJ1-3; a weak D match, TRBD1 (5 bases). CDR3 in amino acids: CASSQVGVSGNTIYF. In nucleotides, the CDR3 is TGCGCCAGCAGCCAAGTGGGGGTCTCTGGAAACACCATATATTTT.